This TCR beta chain was sequenced in a study of blood T cells in healthy people across ages. Study findings and constraints: Because sorting was not performed, PBMCs prevented conclusive naive versus antigen-experienced comparison.

Notes on this clonotype: Its matching antigen is unknown.

Germline V gene lookup returns CDR1 SEHNR and CDR2 FQNEAQ (reference sequence). The CDR3 is 17 amino acids. V lost 5 bases to trimming and J lost 3 bases, with 21 bases between them. Caucasian, healthy and from Russia, the donors were aged between about 6 and 90. The second PCR ran roughly 6 to 11 cycles with a sample-barcoded 5' primer and J-beta primers. Carrying 12 random nucleotides, a template-switch adaptor labeled each individual cDNA molecule. TCRdb recomputed calls from the 5' RACE reads with MiXCR, one row per CDR3 protein. Of roughly 680,000 distinct CDR3 sequences listed, around 50% are singletons.

This chain links TRBV7-9 with TRBJ2-3; possible D gene TRBD2, 6 bases. Sequenced material: blood. The receptor comes from a woman of 80 years or more in good health. CDR3 sequence reads: CASSTPGLPDETDTQYF. CDR3 sequence (DNA): TGTGCCAGCAGCACTCCGGGACTCCCAGACGAAACAGATACGCAGTATTTT.